The next 4 T cell receptor beta chains were all read from a single sample in a study of blood T cell repertoires in COVID-19. Some clones are missing from TCRdb's copy, which holds only in-frame ones; the method was immunoSEQ multiplex PCR. The repertoire holds 67,000 or so clones, with 81% as singletons. The sample comprised peripheral blood. These receptors all come from a woman in her 70s with acute or convalescent COVID-19.

The chain joins TRBV7-6 to TRBJ2-1; D is ambiguous. CDR1 is SGHVS, CDR2 FNYEAQ, per germline. CDR3 length equals 14 residues. V shed 7 bases and J shed 11 bases, with 21 bases lying between them. CDR3 sequence (DNA): TGTGCCAGCATCTTCTTAGAGCAGGTACTGAAGCAGTTCTTC. It yields the protein CASIFLEQVLKQFF.

The chain joins TRBV5-6 to TRBJ2-2; D may be TRBD2 (7 bases). The CDR3 totals 16 residues. V gave up 3 bases and J gave up 0 bases, with 12 bases separating them. Germline V gives CDR1 SGHDT, CDR2 YYEEEE. CDR3 nucleotide sequence: TGTGCCAGCAGCTCGGGGGGCCCCTCGAACACCGGGGAGCTGTTTTTT. Its protein product is CASSSGGPSNTGELFF.

The V call is TRBV5-1, the J call TRBJ2-1; 7 positions agree with TRBD2. Per the germline V gene, CDR1 is SGHRS and CDR2 is YFSETQ. The CDR3 loop spans 16 amino acids. The V gene end was trimmed by 1 base and the J gene end by 14 bases; junction bases not matched to a gene: 18. The CDR3, as DNA: TGCGCCAGCAGCTTGAGCGGGGCCCAAGTACAATCTTCGAAGTTCTTC. This sequence encodes CASSLSGAQVQSSKFF.

The V and J genes are TRBV21-1 and TRBJ2-2; TRBD2 is the table's D call, not checked against the DNA. TRBV21-1 corresponds to a pseudogene. CDR3 length: 10 residues. DNA for the CDR3: TGTGCCAGCAGCACGGGGGAGCTGTTTTTT. This encodes CASSTGELFF.